Below, 9 T cell receptor beta chains from the same sample are listed, as sequenced in a study of T cell responses to AZD1222 COVID-19 vaccine. The repertoire was sequenced with immunoSEQ multiplex PCR; TCRdb's copy has only in-frame clones and lacks some. The sample yields about 97,000 clones, less than 90% seen once. The specimen was peripheral blood, collected on day 0 of AZD1222 vaccination. The origin of the receptors is an adult in good health.

The DNA of the CDR3 is TGTGCCAGTAGTCTCCGTGAGGCGCGGGAGGGGGTTGAGCAGTTCTTC. Translation: CASSLREAREGVEQFF. The genes are TRBV19 and TRBJ2-1, with TRBD2 matching 9 bases. With 5 bases clipped from V and 9 bases from J, the junction kept 14 bases outside the gene matches. Looked up from germline, CDR1 is LNHDA and CDR2 is SQIVND (reference sequence). CDR3 length: 16 amino acids.

The rearrangement links TRBV7-3 to TRBJ2-1, with a possible D match to TRBD2 (5 bases). CDR3 size: 13 residues. V was trimmed by 3 bases and J by 5 bases, leaving 8 bases between them. Looked up from germline, CDR1 is SGHTA and CDR2 is FQGTGA. CDR3 in DNA: TGTGCCAGCAGCTTTGGGAGAAACAATGAGCAGTTCTTC. The encoded protein is CASSFGRNNEQFF.

V is TRBV28 and J is TRBJ1-5; 8 bases align to TRBD1. V was pared by 5 bases and J by 2 bases, with 5 bases of the junction left unmatched. The V gene's germline CDR1 is MDHEN and CDR2 SYDVKM. This CDR3 has 15 residues. The CDR3 sequence is CASSPGGQGNQPQHF. CDR3 in DNA: TGTGCCAGCAGTCCGGGGGGACAGGGCAATCAGCCCCAGCATTTT.

The V gene is TRBV28, the J gene TRBJ1-4; TRBD1 aligns across 8 bases. The CDR3 is 12 residues long. The germline V gene encodes CDR1 MDHEN and CDR2 SYDVKM. Germline trimming cut 10 bases from V and 15 bases from J; bases unmatched to any gene: 13. CDR3: CATTDRVVSMFF. The DNA of the CDR3 is TGTGCCACCACGGACAGGGTAGTGTCTATGTTTTTT.

The chain employs TRBV27 and TRBJ1-5; D possibly corresponds to TRBD1 (6 bases). V lost 0 bases to trimming and J lost 0 bases, with 12 bases between them. The CDR3 contains 17 residues. Germline CDR1 MNHEY, CDR2 SMNVEV (reference sequence). In nucleotides, the CDR3 is TGTGCCAGCAGTTTATCTCGGGGGACAAATAGCAATCAGCCCCAGCATTTT. It specifies CASSLSRGTNSNQPQHF.

This rearrangement joins TRBV7-9 to TRBJ2-1, with D perhaps matching TRBD1 or TRBD2 (5 bases each). Trimming left V 2 bases short and J 0 bases short, with 20 bases between. The CDR3 contains 19 residues. CDR1 and CDR2 from the germline V gene are SEHNR and FQNEAQ (reference sequence). CDR3 loop: CASSLLIFGGTSSYNEQFF. The CDR3 DNA reads TGTGCCAGCAGCTTACTTATATTTGGTGGGACCTCCTCCTACAATGAGCAGTTCTTC.

This clone was detected only a few times. The rearrangement links TRBV30 to TRBJ1-1; TRBD1 aligns across 9 bases. The V gene end was trimmed by 2 bases and the J gene end by 4 bases; junction bases not matched to a gene: 8. This CDR3 is built from 15 residues. CDR1 and CDR2 (germline): GTSNPN, SVGIG (reference sequence). The CDR3 sequence: CAWSSLTGGITEAFF. CDR3 coding DNA: TGTGCCTGGAGTTCATTGACAGGGGGAATCACTGAAGCTTTCTTT.

The chain couples TRBV5-1 to TRBJ1-1; a weak D match, TRBD1 (5 bases). CDR3 size: 14 residues. Per germline, CDR1 SGHRS and CDR2 YFSETQ. Trimming took 4 bases from V and 1 from J, leaving 11 bases between them. CDR3 sequence: CASSSMGRNTEAFF. CDR3 sequence (DNA): TGCGCCAGCAGCAGTATGGGGCGGAACACTGAAGCTTTCTTT.

As DNA, the CDR3 is TGTGCCAGCAGCCCGGGACAGTATAGCAATCAGCCCCAGCATTTT. Its protein is CASSPGQYSNQPQHF. The chain carries TRBV11-2 and TRBJ1-5, with TRBD1 identical over 7 bases. Germline trimming cut 5 bases from V and 0 bases from J; bases unmatched to any gene: 4. Germline V gene lookup returns CDR1 SGHAT and CDR2 FQNNGV. The CDR3 covers 15 residues.